These 29 T cell receptor beta chains were sequenced from one sample in a study of blood T cell repertoires in COVID-19. Clones were read by immunoSEQ multiplex PCR, and TCRdb kept only the in-frame ones, dropping some. The table has 90,000 to 150,000 clones, approximately 85% seen once; the top ten hold under 13%. Specimen: peripheral blood. Receptors were obtained from a man aged 80 or over with acute or convalescent COVID-19.

The J gene is TRBJ1-2, the V gene TRBV9, with TRBD1 matching over 8 bases. Germline V CDR1 and CDR2: SGDLS, YYNGEE. The CDR3 totals 15 residues. V lost 3 bases and J lost 1; bases outside the gene matches: 5. The CDR3 spells CASSALGQGNYGYTF. The CDR3 DNA follows: TGTGCCAGCAGCGCCCTTGGACAGGGTAACTATGGCTACACCTTC. Supplemented by reference TRBV9 and TRBJ1-2, the full variable domain reads DSGVTQTPKHLITATGQRVTLRCSPRSGDLSVYWYQQSLDQGLQFLIQYYNGEERAKGNILERFSAQQFPDLHSELNLSSLELGDSALYFCASSALGQGNYGYTFGSGTRLTVV.

The genes are TRBV7-9 and TRBJ1-1; no definite D call. The CDR3 is 16 amino acids. The V and J ends lost 5 bases and 1 base respectively, with 17 bases between them. The germline gives CDR1 SEHNR, CDR2 FQNEAQ (reference sequence). CDR3 region: CASSPRQGAGNTEAFF. As DNA, the CDR3 is TGTGCCAGCAGCCCGCGACAAGGCGCAGGGAACACTGAAGCTTTCTTT.

The CDR3 sequence is CASSLAFTDTQYF. In DNA, the CDR3 is TGCGCCAGCAGCTTGGCCTTCACAGATACGCAGTATTTT. The J gene is TRBJ2-3, the V gene TRBV5-1; D unclear. CDR3 length equals 13 residues. The germline V gene has CDR1 SGHRS and CDR2 YFSETQ. Trimming stripped 0 bases from V and 2 bases from J, with 4 bases between.

The chain combines TRBV19 with TRBJ1-2, with TRBD1 identical over 8 bases. The CDR3 loop spans 15 amino acids. Unmatched junction bases numbered 9, after V lost 4 bases and J lost 5 bases. Germline V CDR1 and CDR2: LNHDA, SQIVND (reference sequence). The CDR3 sequence: CASSRPGQALYGYTF. In DNA form, the CDR3 reads TGTGCCAGTAGTAGACCGGGACAGGCTTTGTATGGCTACACCTTC.

A few counts support this clone. This chain links TRBV11-2 with TRBJ1-2; 7 bases fit TRBD1. The CDR3 is 14 residues long. Trimming cost V 6 bases and J 2 bases; bases outside gene matches: 6. Germline values: CDR1 SGHAT, CDR2 FQNNGV. The CDR3 coding sequence is TGTGCCAGCAGTACCCACAGGGGCAACTATGGCTACACCTTC. Its translation is CASSTHRGNYGYTF.

V is TRBV18 and J is TRBJ2-7; D not resolved. CDR1 and CDR2 from the germline V gene are KGHSH and LQKENI. The CDR3 runs 14 residues. Between the trimmed V and J ends, which lost 5 bases and 3 bases, there was a span of 14 bases. The CDR3 protein is CASSSRSRNYEQYF. The CDR3 nucleotides read TGTGCCAGCTCATCTCGCTCCAGGAACTACGAGCAGTACTTC.

V and J are TRBV27 and TRBJ1-6; perhaps TRBD1 as D (5 bases). The V end was cut by 5 bases, the J end by 7 bases, with 12 bases between. This CDR3 is built from 14 residues. Germline V gives CDR1 MNHEY, CDR2 SMNVEV (reference sequence). The CDR3 nucleotides are TGTGCCAGCAGTACGGGGGGTAGCAATTCACCCCTCCACTTT. It codes for CASSTGGSNSPLHF.

The chain is built from TRBV7-8 and TRBJ2-5; TRBD2 matches at 8 bases. J was trimmed by 5 bases and V by 4 bases; bases with no gene match: 12. The CDR3 is made up of 16 amino acids. Germline V gene lookup returns CDR1 SGHVS and CDR2 FQNEAQ. CDR3: CASSSSSGPGGETQYF. CDR3 DNA sequence: TGTGCCAGCAGCTCCTCTAGCGGGCCTGGGGGTGAGACCCAGTACTTC.

The chain combines TRBV10-3 with TRBJ2-7, with TRBD1 matching 10 bases. V lost 2 bases to trimming and J lost 7 bases; unmatched junction nucleotides: 2. CDR1 is ENHRY and CDR2 is SYGVKD in the germline V gene. There are 13 residues in the CDR3. The CDR3 protein is CAISEDRGREQYF. CDR3 in DNA: TGTGCCATCAGTGAGGACAGGGGGCGGGAGCAGTACTTC.

The chain recombines TRBV20-1 with TRBJ2-5; the D is unclear. Germline loops: CDR1 DFQATT, CDR2 SNEGSKA (reference sequence). V was trimmed by 0 bases and J by 5 bases, leaving 4 bases between them. The CDR3 runs 11 residues. CDR3 protein: CSARDGETQYF. The CDR3 nucleotides are TGCAGTGCTAGAGATGGCGAGACCCAGTACTTC.

With respect to this clone: Other DNA sequences in the same sample also yield this CDR3. The chain uses TRBV7-2 and TRBJ1-2; 8 bases are a match to TRBD1. Germline V gene data show CDR1 as SGHTA and CDR2 as FQGNSA. Trimming cost V 1 base and J 2 bases; bases outside gene matches: 0. The CDR3 loop spans 14 amino acids. The CDR3 nucleotides are TGTGCCAGCAGCTTAGGACAGGGGAACTATGGCTACACCTTC. This gives the protein CASSLGQGNYGYTF.

The gene calls are TRBV14 and TRBJ2-3, with 7 positions matching TRBD2. Germline CDR1 is SGHDN and CDR2 is FVKESK. The CDR3 is 17 amino acids. Unmatched junction bases numbered 11, after V lost 4 bases and J lost 1 base. CDR3 loop: CASSRPSSGWGTDTQYF. The CDR3 DNA follows: TGTGCCAGCAGCCGACCCTCTAGCGGATGGGGCACAGATACGCAGTATTTT.

The V call is TRBV7-6, the J call TRBJ1-3, with D perhaps matching TRBD1 (5 bases). The germline V gene has CDR1 SGHVS and CDR2 FNYEAQ. CDR3 length: 15 amino acids. Trimming took 5 bases from V and 0 from J, leaving 11 bases between them. This CDR3 is CASSPQVGSGNTIYF. The DNA of the CDR3 is TGTGCCAGCAGCCCACAGGTTGGCTCTGGAAACACCATATATTTT.

The rearrangement links TRBV2 to TRBJ1-2, with a possible D match to TRBD1 (5 bases). Germline V gives CDR1 SNHLY, CDR2 FYNNEI. This CDR3 spans 13 amino acids. With 9 bases removed from V and 7 bases from J, the gap between germline ends came to 18 bases. The DNA for the CDR3 is TGTGCCAGGGGATGGAGGGGCGCGGGTGGCTACACCTTC. Its protein is CARGWRGAGGYTF.

CDR3 loop: CASSPPTEPYGYTF. The CDR3 coding sequence is TGTGCCAGCTCACCACCGACAGAACCCTATGGCTACACCTTC. The chain couples TRBV18 to TRBJ1-2, with D possibly TRBD1 on 5 matching bases. CDR3 size: 14 residues. Between the trimmed V and J ends, which lost 0 bases and 4 bases, there was a span of 9 bases. The germline V gene has CDR1 KGHSH and CDR2 LQKENI.

This chain links TRBV13 with TRBJ2-1; 7 bases agree with TRBD2. The V gene's germline CDR1 is PRHDT and CDR2 FYEKMQ (reference sequence). This CDR3 contains 16 residues. Trimming removed 4 bases from V and 10 bases from J; junction bases left unmatched: 16. This CDR3 reads CASSSLLGRGFGEQFF. The CDR3 nucleotides read TGTGCCAGCAGCTCCCTCCTGGGGAGGGGTTTCGGGGAGCAGTTCTTC.

V gene TRBV19 combines with J gene TRBJ2-7; TRBD2 matches at 7 bases. V shed 9 bases, J shed 4 bases, and the junction held 18 bases outside the gene matches. The CDR3 runs 16 residues. Germline CDR1 reads LNHDA; CDR2 reads SQIVND (reference sequence). CDR3 sequence (DNA): TGTGCCAGCTCTCGGGGCCCACTAGCGCACGGTTACGAGCAGTACTTC. Translated: CASSRGPLAHGYEQYF.

This chain joins TRBV7-9 and TRBJ1-1; 7 bases are a match to TRBD1. The germline V gene encodes CDR1 SEHNR and CDR2 FQNEAQ (reference sequence). Trimming cost V 5 bases and J 2 bases; bases outside gene matches: 14. The CDR3 length is 17 residues. CDR3 in DNA: TGTGCCAGCAGCCCCGACAGGGTGGTTGGAAAAAACACTGAAGCTTTCTTT. The encoded protein is CASSPDRVVGKNTEAFF.

This chain uses TRBV11-2 with TRBJ1-3, with 8 positions matching TRBD1. V shed 8 bases, J shed 0 bases, and the junction held 6 bases outside the gene matches. The CDR3 is 15 residues long. Per germline, CDR1 SGHAT and CDR2 FQNNGV. CDR3 nucleotide sequence: TGTGCCAGCGTGGGACAGGCGTACTCTGGAAACACCATATATTTT. Protein sequence: CASVGQAYSGNTIYF.

This clone has just a few counts. This chain connects TRBV5-4 to TRBJ2-1; no reliable D call. V was clipped by 2 bases and J by 5 bases, with 14 bases between them. This CDR3 has 15 residues. CDR1 and CDR2 (germline): SGHNT, YYREEE (reference sequence). The CDR3 reads CASSLKQTSNNEQFF. As DNA, the CDR3 is TGTGCCAGCAGCTTAAAACAGACCTCAAACAATGAGCAGTTCTTC.

The V call is TRBV7-6, the J call TRBJ1-1; the D is unclear. Trimming cost V 0 bases and J 11 bases, with 10 bases left between them. The CDR3 contains 12 residues. Germline V lookup: CDR1 SGHVS, CDR2 FNYEAQ. For the CDR3, the DNA is TGTGCCAGCAGCTTAGCGGGAGGGCGTGCTTTCTTT. Protein sequence: CASSLAGGRAFF.

The chain has TRBV5-6 and TRBJ1-1; a possible D gene is TRBD1 (5 bases). CDR3 length: 15 residues. Germline V gene data show CDR1 as SGHDT and CDR2 as YYEEEE. V was shortened by 1 base and J by 4 bases, with 14 bases between the two germline ends. The CDR3 loop reads CASSLSFGGGTEAFF. The CDR3 nucleotides read TGTGCCAGCAGCTTGAGTTTCGGGGGAGGCACTGAAGCTTTCTTT.

This clone is medium-sized within its sample. CDR3 sequence (DNA): TGTGCCACCTTAAGGGACACAAACACAGATACGCAGTATTTT. It is translated as CATLRDTNTDTQYF. The chain uses TRBV2 and TRBJ2-3, with D possibly being TRBD1 (6 bases). This CDR3 is built from 14 residues. From germline, CDR1 is SNHLY and CDR2 FYNNEI. V shed 10 bases and J shed 2 bases, with 16 bases lying between them.

The CDR3 spells CATKPTSGVFNEQFF. CDR3 nucleotide sequence: TGTGCCACCAAACCGACTAGCGGGGTTTTCAATGAGCAGTTCTTC. The J gene is TRBJ2-1, the V gene TRBV2, with 11 nucleotides matching TRBD2. Germline V gives CDR1 SNHLY, CDR2 FYNNEI. With V trimmed by 10 bases and J by 6 bases, 11 bases remained unmatched. The CDR3 sequence is 15 residues long. Full variable domain (remainder filled in from reference TRBV2 and TRBJ2-1): EPEVTQTPSHQVTQMGQEVILRCVPISNHLYFYWYRQILGQKVEFLVSFYNNEISEKSEIFDDQFSVERPDGSNFTLKIRSTKLEDSAMYFCATKPTSGVFNEQFFGPGTRLTVL.

The V call is TRBV7-2, the J call TRBJ2-7; 7 bases agree with TRBD1. After removal of 3 bases from V and 0 bases from J, the junction contained 11 bases not matched to a gene. The CDR3 length is 17 residues. CDR1 is SGHTA and CDR2 is FQGNSA in the germline V gene. In DNA, the CDR3 is TGTGCCAGCAGCTTTAATTCCGGGACAGCGAGCTCCTACGAGCAGTACTTC. This sequence encodes CASSFNSGTASSYEQYF. Combining the CDR3 with reference TRBV7-2 and TRBJ2-7 gives the whole variable domain GAGVSQSPSNKVTEKGKDVELRCDPISGHTALYWYRQSLGQGLEFLIYFQGNSAPDKSGLPSDRFSAERTGGSVSTLTIQRTQQEDSAVYLCASSFNSGTASSYEQYFGPGTRLTVT.

There are a few counts of this clone. V gene TRBV18 combines with J gene TRBJ1-1, with a possible D match to TRBD1 (6 bases). This CDR3 is 14 amino acids long. Germline V gene data show CDR1 as KGHSH and CDR2 as LQKENI. Trimming left V 1 base short and J 1 base short, with 7 bases between. The CDR3 reads CASSPQGQNTEAFF. The DNA of the CDR3 is TGTGCCAGCTCACCACAGGGACAGAACACTGAAGCTTTCTTT.

The chain links TRBV19 to TRBJ1-4; D unclear. Trimming left V 9 bases short and J 8 bases short, with 16 bases between. The germline V gene has CDR1 LNHDA and CDR2 SQIVND (reference sequence). The CDR3 is 13 residues long. The CDR3 DNA reads as TGTGCCAGCGGCCCGGTTCAGAGGGAAAAACTGTTTTTT. Translation gives CASGPVQREKLFF.

The chain carries TRBV3-1 (or the pseudogene TRBV3-2) and TRBJ2-2; D unresolved. Between the trimmed V and J ends, which lost 4 bases and 7 bases, there was a span of 7 bases. The length of the CDR3 is 12 residues. The germline CDR1 and CDR2 sequences are LGHDT and YNNKEL (reference sequence). The CDR3 DNA follows: TGTGCCAGCAGCCCTCGGTTCGGGGAGCTGTTTTTT. This codes for CASSPRFGELFF.

This rearrangement joins TRBV11-2 to TRBJ1-3, with 9 positions matching TRBD1. CDR1 is SGHAT and CDR2 is FQNNGV in the germline V gene. Unmatched junction bases numbered 6, after V lost 6 bases and J lost 3 bases. The CDR3 covers 15 residues. In DNA, the CDR3 is TGTGCCAGCAGGGAACAGGGGGCTTATGGAAACACCATATATTTT. Its protein product is CASREQGAYGNTIYF.